One and the same sample provided the 10 T cell receptor beta chains below, sequenced in a study of cytomegalovirus exposure and HLA in healthy donors (dated by TCRdb to 2016 to 2017). The receptor library was made with the immunoSEQ multiplex PCR assay. The multiplex PCR relied on a mix of 60 forward primers for TCR Vbeta segments and 13 reverse primers for TCR Jbeta segments. The immuneACCESS repertoire file appears here via TCRdb, limited to in-frame rearrangements. These files lack a portion of the clones; in checked studies, under half of the deficit traces to unresolved V genes, and the cause of the others is not known. The sample data list hundreds of thousands of clones, and 65% to 90% of these were observed just once. The ten top clones hold approximately 1.4% of the sample. The specimen sequenced was PBMCs. Source of these receptors: a girl between 10 and 17 years old in good health and CMV-seronegative.

The chain is built from TRBV25-1 and TRBJ1-1; TRBD1 agrees at 7 bases. This CDR3 comprises 13 residues. The germline V gene has CDR1 MGHDK and CDR2 SYGVNS. V was pared by 10 bases and J by 1 base, with 6 bases of the junction left unmatched. CDR3 nucleotides: TGTGCCACAAGGACAGGTCGGAACACTGAAGCTTTCTTT. Its protein product is CATRTGRNTEAFF.

This clone appeared a few times. The J gene is TRBJ1-1, the V gene TRBV4-3; 8 nucleotides align to TRBD1. Per germline, CDR1 LGHNA and CDR2 YSLEER. Trimming at V came to 5 bases and at J to 5 bases, leaving 10 bases not matched to a gene. CDR3 size: 15 residues. DNA for the CDR3: TGCGCCAGCAGCGAGATTGGGACAGGACCGACTGAAGCTTTCTTT. The encoded protein is CASSEIGTGPTEAFF.

The chain recombines TRBV28 with TRBJ1-2; D ambiguous. The CDR3 sequence is 14 residues long. The V end lost 8 bases, the J end lost 5 bases, and 18 bases lay between the germline ends. CDR1 and CDR2 (germline): MDHEN, SYDVKM. Here the CDR3 DNA reads TGTGCCAGCCTCGCGGCGGGCAGTGGATATGGCTACACCTTC. Amino acid sequence: CASLAAGSGYGYTF.

The chain combines TRBV5-1 with TRBJ2-1, with TRBD2 matching 7 bases. The germline V gene encodes CDR1 SGHRS and CDR2 YFSETQ. The J segment lost 7 bases and the V segment lost 0 bases, leaving 13 bases of the junction unmatched. The CDR3 consists of 17 residues. The CDR3 nucleotides are TGCGCCAGCAGCTTGGCCCACCTAGCGGTGCGGGGGAATGAGCAGTTCTTC. Encoded protein: CASSLAHLAVRGNEQFF.

J is TRBJ1-4 and V is TRBV19; D call uncertain. V lost 7 bases and J lost 6, with 15 bases in between. Germline-derived CDR1 and CDR2 are LNHDA and SQIVND (reference sequence). The CDR3 has 14 residues. The CDR3 DNA reads TGTGCCAGTAATTCGAGGGCTCGTGATGAAAAACTGTTTTTT. It is translated as CASNSRARDEKLFF.

This chain links TRBV13 with TRBJ2-5, with 12 bases fitting TRBD2. The germline V gene encodes CDR1 PRHDT and CDR2 FYEKMQ (reference sequence). The CDR3 runs 15 residues. V lost 4 bases, J lost 2 bases, and 2 bases stayed unmatched. The CDR3 spells CASSSGLAGQETQYF. The CDR3, as DNA: TGTGCCAGCAGCTCCGGACTAGCGGGACAAGAGACCCAGTACTTC. The full variable domain, in which reference TRBV13 and TRBJ2-5 provide the parts outside the CDR3, is AAGVIQSPRHLIKEKRETATLKCYPIPRHDTVYWYQQGPGQDPQFLISFYEKMQSDKGSIPDRFSAQQFSDYHSELNMSSLELGDSALYFCASSSGLAGQETQYFGPGTRLLVL.

The CDR3 is CASSSPLREGYEQYF. The CDR3 DNA is TGTGCCAGCAGTTCCCCCCTGCGGGAGGGCTACGAGCAGTACTTC. V and J are TRBV27 and TRBJ2-7, with TRBD2 matching 9 bases. Trimming took 4 bases from V and 3 from J; bases not matched to a gene: 7. The CDR3 contains 15 residues. Germline loops: CDR1 MNHEY, CDR2 SMNVEV (reference sequence).

The J gene is TRBJ2-7, the V gene TRBV7-2, with a weak D call TRBD2 (5 bases). V was clipped by 1 base and J by 10 bases, with 17 bases between them. From germline, CDR1 is SGHTA and CDR2 FQGNSA. The CDR3 sequence is 14 residues long. The CDR3 region has the DNA TGTGCCAGCAGCTTAGAATGGATGGCGGGCAACCAGTACTTC. Its protein is CASSLEWMAGNQYF.

The chain has TRBV4-3 and TRBJ1-5, with a possible D match to TRBD1 (5 bases). V was cut by 0 bases and J by 2 bases, with 11 bases left in between. The CDR3 has 16 residues. Germline-derived CDR1 and CDR2 are LGHNA and YSLEER. The CDR3 DNA sequence: TGCGCCAGCAGCCAAGAATGGGGCAGAGGCAATCAGCCCCAGCATTTT. It specifies CASSQEWGRGNQPQHF.

The chain combines TRBV29-1 with TRBJ1-1; TRBD1 matches 9 bases. The CDR3 runs to 15 residues. V lost 5 bases, J lost 0 bases, and 7 bases stayed unmatched. The germline V gene has CDR1 SQVTM and CDR2 ANQGSEA. This chain's CDR3 is CSVCLGTGMNTEAFF. CDR3 in DNA: TGCAGCGTTTGCCTTGGGACAGGGATGAACACTGAAGCTTTCTTT.